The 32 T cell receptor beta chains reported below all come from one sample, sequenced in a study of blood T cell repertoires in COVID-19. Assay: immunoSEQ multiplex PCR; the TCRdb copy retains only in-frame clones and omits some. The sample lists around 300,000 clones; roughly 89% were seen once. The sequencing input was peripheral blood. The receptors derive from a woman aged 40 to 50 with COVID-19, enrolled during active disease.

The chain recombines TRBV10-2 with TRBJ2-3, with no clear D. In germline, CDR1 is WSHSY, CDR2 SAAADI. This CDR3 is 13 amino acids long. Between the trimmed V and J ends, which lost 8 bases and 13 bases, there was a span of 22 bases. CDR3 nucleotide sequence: TGCGCCAGCCGCCCAGAGGATAATTTACGGGAGTATTTT. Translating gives CASRPEDNLREYF.

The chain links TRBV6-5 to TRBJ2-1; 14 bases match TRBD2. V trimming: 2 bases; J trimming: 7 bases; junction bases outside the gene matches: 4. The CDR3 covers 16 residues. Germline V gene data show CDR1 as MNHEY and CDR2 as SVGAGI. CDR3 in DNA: TGTGCCAGCAGTTACACGCGGACTAGCGGGAGGAATGAGCAGTTCTTC. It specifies CASSYTRTSGRNEQFF.

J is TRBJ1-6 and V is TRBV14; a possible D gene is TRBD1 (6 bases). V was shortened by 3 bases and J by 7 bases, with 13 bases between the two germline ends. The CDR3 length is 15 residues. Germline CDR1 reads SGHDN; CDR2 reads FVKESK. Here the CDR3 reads CASSQATGWNSPLHF. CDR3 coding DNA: TGTGCCAGCAGCCAGGCTACAGGGTGGAATTCACCCCTCCACTTT.

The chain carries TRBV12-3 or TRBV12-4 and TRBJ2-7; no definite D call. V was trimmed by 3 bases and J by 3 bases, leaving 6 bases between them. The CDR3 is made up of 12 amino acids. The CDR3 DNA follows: TGTGCCAGCAGTTTCGGCGGCTACGAGCAGTACTTC. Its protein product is CASSFGGYEQYF.

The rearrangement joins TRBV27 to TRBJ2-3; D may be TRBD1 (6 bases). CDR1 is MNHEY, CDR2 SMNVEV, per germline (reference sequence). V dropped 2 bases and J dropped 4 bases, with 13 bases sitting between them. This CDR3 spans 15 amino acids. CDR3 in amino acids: CASSLRSGAADTQYF. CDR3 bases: TGTGCCAGCAGTTTACGGTCAGGGGCAGCAGATACGCAGTATTTT.

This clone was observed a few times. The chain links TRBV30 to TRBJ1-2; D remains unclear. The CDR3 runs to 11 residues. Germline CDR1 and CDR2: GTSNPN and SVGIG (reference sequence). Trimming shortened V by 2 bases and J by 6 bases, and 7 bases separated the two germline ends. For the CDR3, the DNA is TGTGCCTGGAGTCGGGGTCATGGCTACACCTTC. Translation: CAWSRGHGYTF.

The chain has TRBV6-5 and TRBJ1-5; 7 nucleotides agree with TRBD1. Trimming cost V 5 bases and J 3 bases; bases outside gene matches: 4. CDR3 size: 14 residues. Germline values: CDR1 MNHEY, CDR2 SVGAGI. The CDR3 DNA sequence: TGTGCCAGCAGTAACACAGGGGACAATCAGCCCCAGCATTTT. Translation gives CASSNTGDNQPQHF.

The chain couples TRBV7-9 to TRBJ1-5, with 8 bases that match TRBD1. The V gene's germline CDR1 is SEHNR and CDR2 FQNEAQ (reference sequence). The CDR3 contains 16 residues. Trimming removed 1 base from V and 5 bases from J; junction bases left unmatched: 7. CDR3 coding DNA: TGTGCCAGCAGCTTAGTGGGCAGGGGGCTGGATCAGCCCCAGCATTTT. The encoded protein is CASSLVGRGLDQPQHF.

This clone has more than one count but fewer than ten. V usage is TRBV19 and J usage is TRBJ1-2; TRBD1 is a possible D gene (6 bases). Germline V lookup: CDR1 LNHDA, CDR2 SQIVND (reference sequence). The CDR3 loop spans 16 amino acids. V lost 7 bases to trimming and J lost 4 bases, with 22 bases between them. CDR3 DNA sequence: TGTGCCAGTACCCCTCCACCGGGGGGGCGCGGCTATGGCTACACCTTC. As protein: CASTPPPGGRGYGYTF. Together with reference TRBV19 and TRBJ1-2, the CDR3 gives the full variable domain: DGGITQSPKYLFRKEGQNVTLSCEQNLNHDAMYWYRQDPGQGLRLIYYSQIVNDFQKGDIAEGYSVSREKKESFPLTVTSAQKNPTAFYLCASTPPPGGRGYGYTFGSGTRLTVV.

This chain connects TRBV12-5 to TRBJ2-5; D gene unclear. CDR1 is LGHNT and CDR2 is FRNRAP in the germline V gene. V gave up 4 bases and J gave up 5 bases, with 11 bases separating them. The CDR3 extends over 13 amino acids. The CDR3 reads CASGSSGSETQYF. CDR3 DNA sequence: TGTGCTAGTGGTTCCTCCGGGTCGGAGACCCAGTACTTC.

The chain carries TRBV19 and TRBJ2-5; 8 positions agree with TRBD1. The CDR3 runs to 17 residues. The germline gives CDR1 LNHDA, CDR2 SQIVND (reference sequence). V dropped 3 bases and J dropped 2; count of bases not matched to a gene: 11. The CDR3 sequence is CASSMGTGGRPQETQYF. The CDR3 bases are TGTGCCAGTAGTATGGGGACAGGTGGACGCCCTCAAGAGACCCAGTACTTC.

The CDR3 DNA reads as TGTGCCAGCAGCGTTAGCGGGACGGGACCGCCGAATGAGCAGTTCTTC. Translation gives CASSVSGTGPPNEQFF. The V and J genes are TRBV9 and TRBJ2-1, with 8 bases fitting TRBD2. The CDR3 contains 16 residues. The germline gives CDR1 SGDLS, CDR2 YYNGEE. Trimming at V came to 2 bases and at J to 7 bases, leaving 11 bases not matched to a gene.

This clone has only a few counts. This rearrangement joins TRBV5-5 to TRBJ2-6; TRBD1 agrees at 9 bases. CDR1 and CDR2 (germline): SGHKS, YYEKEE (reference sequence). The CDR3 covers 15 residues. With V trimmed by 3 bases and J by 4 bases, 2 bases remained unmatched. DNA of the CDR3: TGTGCCAGCAGCTGGACAGGGGCCGGGGCCAACGTCCTGACTTTC. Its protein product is CASSWTGAGANVLTF.

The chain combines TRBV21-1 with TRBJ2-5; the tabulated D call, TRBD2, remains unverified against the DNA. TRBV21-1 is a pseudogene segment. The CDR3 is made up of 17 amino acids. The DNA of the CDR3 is TGTGCCAGCAGCACCCAACGACTAGCGGGGGGGCGCGAGACCCAGTACTTC. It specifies CASSTQRLAGGRETQYF.

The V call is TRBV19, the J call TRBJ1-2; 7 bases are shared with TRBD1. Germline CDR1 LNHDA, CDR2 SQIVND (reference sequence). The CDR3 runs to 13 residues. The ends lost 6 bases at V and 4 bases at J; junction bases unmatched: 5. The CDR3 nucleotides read TGTGCCAGTAGCCGACAGGGCCCCTATGGCTACACCTTC. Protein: CASSRQGPYGYTF.

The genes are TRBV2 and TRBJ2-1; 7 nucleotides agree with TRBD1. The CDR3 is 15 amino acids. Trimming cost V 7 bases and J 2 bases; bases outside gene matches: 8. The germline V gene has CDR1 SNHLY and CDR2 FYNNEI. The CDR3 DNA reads TGTGCCAGCACTTCCGAGACAGGGACCTACAATGAGCAGTTCTTC. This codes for CASTSETGTYNEQFF.

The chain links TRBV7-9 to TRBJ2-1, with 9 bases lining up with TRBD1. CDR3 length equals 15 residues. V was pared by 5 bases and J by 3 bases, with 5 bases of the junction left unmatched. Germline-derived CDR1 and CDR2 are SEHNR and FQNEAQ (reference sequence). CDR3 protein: CASSQQGADYNEQFF. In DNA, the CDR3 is TGTGCCAGCAGCCAACAGGGGGCCGACTACAATGAGCAGTTCTTC.

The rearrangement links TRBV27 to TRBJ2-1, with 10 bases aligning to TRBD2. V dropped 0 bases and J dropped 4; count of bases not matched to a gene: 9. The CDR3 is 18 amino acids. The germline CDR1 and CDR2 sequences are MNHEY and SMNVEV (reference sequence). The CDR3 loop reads CASSLSFYGLAVYNEQFF. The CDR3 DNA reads TGTGCCAGCAGTTTATCGTTCTACGGACTAGCGGTGTACAATGAGCAGTTCTTC.

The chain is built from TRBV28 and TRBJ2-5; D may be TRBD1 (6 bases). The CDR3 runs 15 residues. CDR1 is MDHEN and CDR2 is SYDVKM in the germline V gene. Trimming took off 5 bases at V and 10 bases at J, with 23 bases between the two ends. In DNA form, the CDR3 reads TGTGCCAGCAGTCCCCTGGGGGCCCTTGTTGGTGGCCAGTACTTC. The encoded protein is CASSPLGALVGGQYF. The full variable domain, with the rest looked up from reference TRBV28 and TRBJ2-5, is DVKVTQSSRYLVKRTGEKVFLECVQDMDHENMFWYRQDPGLGLRLIYFSYDVKMKEKGDIPEGYSVSREKKERFSLILESASTNQTSMYLCASSPLGALVGGQYFGPGTRLLVL.

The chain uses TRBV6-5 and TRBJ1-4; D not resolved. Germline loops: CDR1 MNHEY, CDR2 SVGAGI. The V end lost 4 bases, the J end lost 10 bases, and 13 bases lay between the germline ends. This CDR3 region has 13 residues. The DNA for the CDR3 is TGTGCCAGCAGTTTCACCGGGGATGGAAAACTGTTTTTT. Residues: CASSFTGDGKLFF.

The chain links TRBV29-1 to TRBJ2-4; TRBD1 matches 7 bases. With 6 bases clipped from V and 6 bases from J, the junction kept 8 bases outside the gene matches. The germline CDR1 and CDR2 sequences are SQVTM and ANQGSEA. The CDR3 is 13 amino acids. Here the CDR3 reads CSVVQGLGNIQYF. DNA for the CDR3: TGCAGCGTAGTACAGGGGCTTGGAAACATTCAGTACTTC.

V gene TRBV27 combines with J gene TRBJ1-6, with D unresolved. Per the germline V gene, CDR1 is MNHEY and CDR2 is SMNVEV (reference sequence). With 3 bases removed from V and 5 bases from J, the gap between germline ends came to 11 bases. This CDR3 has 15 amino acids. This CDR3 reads CASSFLTADNSPLHF. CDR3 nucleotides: TGTGCCAGCAGTTTCCTAACGGCGGATAATTCACCCCTCCACTTT.

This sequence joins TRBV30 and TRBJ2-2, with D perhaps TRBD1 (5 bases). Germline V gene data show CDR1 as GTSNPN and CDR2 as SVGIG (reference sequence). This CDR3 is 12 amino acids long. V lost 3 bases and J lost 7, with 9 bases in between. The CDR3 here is CAWRPGLGELFF. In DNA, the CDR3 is TGTGCCTGGAGACCAGGGCTCGGGGAGCTGTTTTTT.

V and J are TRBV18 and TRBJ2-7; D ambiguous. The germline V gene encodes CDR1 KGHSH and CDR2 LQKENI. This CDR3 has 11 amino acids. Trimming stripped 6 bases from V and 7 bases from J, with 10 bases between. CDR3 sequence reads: CASSPEREQYF. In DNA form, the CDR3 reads TGTGCCAGCTCCCCCGAGAGAGAGCAGTACTTC.

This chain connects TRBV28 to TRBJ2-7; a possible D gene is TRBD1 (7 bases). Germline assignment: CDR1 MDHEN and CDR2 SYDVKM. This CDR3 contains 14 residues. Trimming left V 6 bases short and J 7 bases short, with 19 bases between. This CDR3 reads CASRGGGAPIEQYF. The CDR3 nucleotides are TGTGCCAGCAGAGGAGGGGGCGCCCCTATTGAGCAGTACTTC.

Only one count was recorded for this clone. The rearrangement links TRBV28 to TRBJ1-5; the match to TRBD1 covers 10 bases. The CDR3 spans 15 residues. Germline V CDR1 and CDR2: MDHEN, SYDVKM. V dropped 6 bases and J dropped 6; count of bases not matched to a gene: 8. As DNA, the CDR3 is TGTGCCAGCAGACAGGGACAGGGGCAAGGTCAGCCCCAGCATTTT. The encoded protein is CASRQGQGQGQPQHF.

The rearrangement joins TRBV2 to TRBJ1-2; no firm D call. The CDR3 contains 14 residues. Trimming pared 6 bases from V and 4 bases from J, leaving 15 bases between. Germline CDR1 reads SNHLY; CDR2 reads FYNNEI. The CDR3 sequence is CASRALVGGYGYTF. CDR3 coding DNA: TGTGCCAGCAGAGCCTTAGTGGGAGGCTATGGCTACACCTTC.

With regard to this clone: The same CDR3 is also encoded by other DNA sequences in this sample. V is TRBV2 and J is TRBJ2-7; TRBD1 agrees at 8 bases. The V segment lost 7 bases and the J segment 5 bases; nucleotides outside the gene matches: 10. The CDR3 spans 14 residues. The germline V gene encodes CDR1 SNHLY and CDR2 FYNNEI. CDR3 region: CASTPWTGINEQYF. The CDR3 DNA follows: TGTGCCAGCACCCCGTGGACAGGGATCAACGAGCAGTACTTC.

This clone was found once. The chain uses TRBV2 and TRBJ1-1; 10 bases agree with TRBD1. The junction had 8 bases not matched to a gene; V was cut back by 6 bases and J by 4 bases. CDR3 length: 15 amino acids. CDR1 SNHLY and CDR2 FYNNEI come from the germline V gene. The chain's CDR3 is CASRARQGAGTEAFF. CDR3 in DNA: TGTGCCAGCAGGGCAAGACAGGGGGCAGGCACTGAAGCTTTCTTT.

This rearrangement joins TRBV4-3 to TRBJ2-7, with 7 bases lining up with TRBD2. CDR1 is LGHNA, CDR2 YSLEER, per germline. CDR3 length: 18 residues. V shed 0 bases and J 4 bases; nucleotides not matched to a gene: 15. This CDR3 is CASSQDTGGREIEYEQYF. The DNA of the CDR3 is TGCGCCAGCAGCCAAGATACGGGCGGGCGGGAGATCGAATACGAGCAGTACTTC.

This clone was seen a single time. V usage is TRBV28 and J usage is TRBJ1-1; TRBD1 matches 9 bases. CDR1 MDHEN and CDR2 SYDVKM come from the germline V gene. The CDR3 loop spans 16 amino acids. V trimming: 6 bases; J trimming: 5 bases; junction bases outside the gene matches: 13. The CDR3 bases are TGTGCCAGCAGGCCGCCCGACAGGGGGAGGGAAACTGAAGCTTTCTTT. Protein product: CASRPPDRGRETEAFF. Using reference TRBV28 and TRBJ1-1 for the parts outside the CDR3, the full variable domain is DVKVTQSSRYLVKRTGEKVFLECVQDMDHENMFWYRQDPGLGLRLIYFSYDVKMKEKGDIPEGYSVSREKKERFSLILESASTNQTSMYLCASRPPDRGRETEAFFGQGTRLTVV.

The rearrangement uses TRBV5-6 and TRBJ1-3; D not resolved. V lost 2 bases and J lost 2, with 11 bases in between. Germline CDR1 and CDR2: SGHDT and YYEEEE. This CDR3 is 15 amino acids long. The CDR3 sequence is CASSFGQVPGNTIYF. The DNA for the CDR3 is TGTGCCAGCAGCTTCGGTCAGGTCCCTGGAAACACCATATATTTT.